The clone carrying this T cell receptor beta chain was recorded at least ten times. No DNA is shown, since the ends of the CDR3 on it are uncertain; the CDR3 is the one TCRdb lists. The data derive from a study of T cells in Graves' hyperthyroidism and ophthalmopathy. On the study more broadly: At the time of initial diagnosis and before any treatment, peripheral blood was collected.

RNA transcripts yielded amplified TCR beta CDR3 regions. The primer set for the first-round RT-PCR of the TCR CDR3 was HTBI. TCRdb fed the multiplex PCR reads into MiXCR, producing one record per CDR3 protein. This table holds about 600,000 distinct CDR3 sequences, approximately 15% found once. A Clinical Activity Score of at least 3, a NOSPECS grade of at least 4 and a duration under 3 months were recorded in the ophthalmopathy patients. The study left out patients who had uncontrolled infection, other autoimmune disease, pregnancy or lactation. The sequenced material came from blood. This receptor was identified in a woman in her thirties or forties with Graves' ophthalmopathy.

CDR3 sequence reads: CASSLFGQGSEQYF. This chain joins TRBV28 and TRBJ2-7; TRBD1, the table's D call, lacks a check against the DNA. Germline values: CDR1 MDHEN, CDR2 SYDVKM. The CDR3 contains 14 residues when both ends are counted.